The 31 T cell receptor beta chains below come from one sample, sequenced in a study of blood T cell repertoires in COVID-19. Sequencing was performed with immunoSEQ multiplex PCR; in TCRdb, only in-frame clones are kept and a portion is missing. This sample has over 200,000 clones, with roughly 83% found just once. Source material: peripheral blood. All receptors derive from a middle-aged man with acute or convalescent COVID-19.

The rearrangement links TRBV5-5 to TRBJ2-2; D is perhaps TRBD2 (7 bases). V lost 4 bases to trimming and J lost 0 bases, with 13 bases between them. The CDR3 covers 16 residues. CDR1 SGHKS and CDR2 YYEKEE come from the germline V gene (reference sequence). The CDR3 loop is CASSPWGGANTGELFF. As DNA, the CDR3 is TGTGCCAGCAGCCCTTGGGGGGGCGCGAACACCGGGGAGCTGTTTTTT.

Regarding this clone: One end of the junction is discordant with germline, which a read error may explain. The CDR3: CASRIGGNMDSAAFF. CDR3 nucleotides: TGTGCCAGTAGAATAGGGGGTAACATGGACTCGGCAGCTTTCTTT. The chain uses TRBV19 and TRBJ1-1; tentatively, D is TRBD1 (6 bases). This CDR3 is built from 15 residues. Germline-derived CDR1 and CDR2 are LNHDA and SQIVND (reference sequence).

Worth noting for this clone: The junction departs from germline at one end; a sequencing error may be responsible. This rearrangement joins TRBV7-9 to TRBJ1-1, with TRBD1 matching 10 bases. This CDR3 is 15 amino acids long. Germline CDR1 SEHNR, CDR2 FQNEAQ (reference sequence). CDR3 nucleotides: TGTGCCAGCAGCTCCCCGGGACAGGGGAACCCTGAAGCTTTCTTT. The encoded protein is CASSSPGQGNPEAFF.

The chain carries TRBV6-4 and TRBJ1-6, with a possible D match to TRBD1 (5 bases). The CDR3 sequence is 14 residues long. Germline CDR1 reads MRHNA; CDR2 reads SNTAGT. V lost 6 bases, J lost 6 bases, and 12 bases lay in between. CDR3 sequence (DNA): TGTGCCAGCAGGACGGAAAGGGGTAATTCACCCCTCCACTTT. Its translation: CASRTERGNSPLHF.

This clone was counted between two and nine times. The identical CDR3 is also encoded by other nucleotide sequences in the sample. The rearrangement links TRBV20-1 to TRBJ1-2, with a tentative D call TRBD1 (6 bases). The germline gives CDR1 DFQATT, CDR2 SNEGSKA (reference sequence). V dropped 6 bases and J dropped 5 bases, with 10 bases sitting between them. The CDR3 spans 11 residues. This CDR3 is CSATGNYGYTF. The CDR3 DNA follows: TGCAGTGCAACAGGGAATTATGGCTACACCTTC.

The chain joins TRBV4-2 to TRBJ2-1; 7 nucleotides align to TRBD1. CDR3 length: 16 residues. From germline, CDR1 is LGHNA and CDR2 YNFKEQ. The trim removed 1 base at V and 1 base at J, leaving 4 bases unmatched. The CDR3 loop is CASSQVGTVSYNEQFF. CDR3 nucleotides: TGTGCCAGCAGCCAAGTAGGGACAGTTTCCTACAATGAGCAGTTCTTC.

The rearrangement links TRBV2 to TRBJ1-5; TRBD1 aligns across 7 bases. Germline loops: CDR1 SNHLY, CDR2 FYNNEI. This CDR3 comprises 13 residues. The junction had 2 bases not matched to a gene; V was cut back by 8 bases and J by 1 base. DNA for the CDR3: TGTGCCAGCCAACAGGGGAGCAATCAGCCCCAGCATTTT. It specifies CASQQGSNQPQHF.

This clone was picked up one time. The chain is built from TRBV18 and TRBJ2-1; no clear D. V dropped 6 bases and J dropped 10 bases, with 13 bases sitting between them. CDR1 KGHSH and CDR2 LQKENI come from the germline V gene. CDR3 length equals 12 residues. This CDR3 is CASSPTKNEQFF. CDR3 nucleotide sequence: TGTGCCAGCTCGCCTACGAAGAACGAGCAGTTCTTC.

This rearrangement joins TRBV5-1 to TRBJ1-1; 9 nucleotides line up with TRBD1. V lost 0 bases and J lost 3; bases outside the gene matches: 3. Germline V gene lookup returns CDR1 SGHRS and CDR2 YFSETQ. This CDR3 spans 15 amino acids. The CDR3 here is CASSLGTGEDTEAFF. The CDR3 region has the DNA TGCGCCAGCAGCTTGGGGACAGGGGAGGACACTGAAGCTTTCTTT. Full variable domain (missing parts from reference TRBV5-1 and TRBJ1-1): KAGVTQTPRYLIKTRGQQVTLSCSPISGHRSVSWYQQTPGQGLQFLFEYFSETQRNKGNFPGRFSGRQFSNSRSEMNVSTLELGDSALYLCASSLGTGEDTEAFFGQGTRLTVV.

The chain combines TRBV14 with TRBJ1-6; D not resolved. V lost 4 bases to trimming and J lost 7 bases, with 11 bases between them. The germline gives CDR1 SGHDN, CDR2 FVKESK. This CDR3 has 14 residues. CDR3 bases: TGTGCCAGCAGCCCAACCTTTGAGAATTCACCCCTCCACTTT. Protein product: CASSPTFENSPLHF.

In DNA, the CDR3 is TGTGCCAGCAGCCAAGATCTTGGGGGGGGACTAGCGGAAGAGACCCAGTACTTC. Encoded protein: CASSQDLGGGLAEETQYF. V is TRBV4-2 and J is TRBJ2-5, with TRBD2 identical over 11 bases. The CDR3 has 18 amino acids. CDR1 and CDR2 (germline): LGHNA, YNFKEQ. V shed 0 bases, J shed 3 bases, and the junction held 9 bases outside the gene matches.

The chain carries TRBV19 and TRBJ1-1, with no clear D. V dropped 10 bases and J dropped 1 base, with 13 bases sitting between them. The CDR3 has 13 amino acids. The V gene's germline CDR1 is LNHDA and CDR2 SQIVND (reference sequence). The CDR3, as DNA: TGTGCCACCAAGATCAGAGGGAACACTGAAGCTTTCTTT. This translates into CATKIRGNTEAFF. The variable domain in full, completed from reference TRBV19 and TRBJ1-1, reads DGGITQSPKYLFRKEGQNVTLSCEQNLNHDAMYWYRQDPGQGLRLIYYSQIVNDFQKGDIAEGYSVSREKKESFPLTVTSAQKNPTAFYLCATKIRGNTEAFFGQGTRLTVV.

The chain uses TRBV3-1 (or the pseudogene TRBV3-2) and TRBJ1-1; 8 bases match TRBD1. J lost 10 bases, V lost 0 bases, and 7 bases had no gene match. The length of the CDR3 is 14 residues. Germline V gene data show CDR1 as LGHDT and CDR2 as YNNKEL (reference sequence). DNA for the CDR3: TGTGCCAGCAGCCAAGATTGGGTGACAGGGGCAGCTTTCTTT. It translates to CASSQDWVTGAAFF.

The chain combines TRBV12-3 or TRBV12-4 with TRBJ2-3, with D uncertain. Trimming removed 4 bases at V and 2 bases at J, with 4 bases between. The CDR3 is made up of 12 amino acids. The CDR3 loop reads CASSSLTDTQYF. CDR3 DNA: TGTGCCAGCAGTTCCCTCACAGATACGCAGTATTTT.

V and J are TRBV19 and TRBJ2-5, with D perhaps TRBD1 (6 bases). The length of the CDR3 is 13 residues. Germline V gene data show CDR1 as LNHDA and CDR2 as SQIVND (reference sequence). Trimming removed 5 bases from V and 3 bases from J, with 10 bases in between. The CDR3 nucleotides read TGTGCCAGTAGTGAGGACAGAGAAGAGACCCAGTACTTC. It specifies CASSEDREETQYF.

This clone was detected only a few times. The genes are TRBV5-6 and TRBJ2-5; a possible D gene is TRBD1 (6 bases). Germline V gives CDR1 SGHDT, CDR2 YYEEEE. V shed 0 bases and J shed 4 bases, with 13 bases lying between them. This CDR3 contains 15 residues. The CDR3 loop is CASSLEVGAGETQYF. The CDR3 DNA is TGTGCCAGCAGCTTGGAAGTGGGGGCAGGAGAGACCCAGTACTTC.

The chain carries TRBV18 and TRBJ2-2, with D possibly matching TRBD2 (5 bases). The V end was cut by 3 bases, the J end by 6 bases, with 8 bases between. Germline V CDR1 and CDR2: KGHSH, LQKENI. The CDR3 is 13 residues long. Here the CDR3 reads CASSPAGAGELFF. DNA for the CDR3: TGTGCCAGCTCACCGGCGGGTGCCGGGGAGCTGTTTTTT.

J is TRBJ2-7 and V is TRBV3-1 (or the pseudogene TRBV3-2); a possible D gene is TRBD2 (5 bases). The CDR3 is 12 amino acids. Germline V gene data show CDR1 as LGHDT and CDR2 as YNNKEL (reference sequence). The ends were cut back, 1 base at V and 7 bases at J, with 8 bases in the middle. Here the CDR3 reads CASSQGGREQYF. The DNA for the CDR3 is TGTGCCAGCAGCCAAGGAGGGCGGGAGCAGTACTTC.

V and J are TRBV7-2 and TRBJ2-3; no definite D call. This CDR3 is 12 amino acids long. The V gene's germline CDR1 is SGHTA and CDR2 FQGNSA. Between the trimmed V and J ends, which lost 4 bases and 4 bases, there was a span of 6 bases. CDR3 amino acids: CASSYLADTQYF. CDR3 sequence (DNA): TGTGCCAGCAGCTACCTAGCAGATACGCAGTATTTT.

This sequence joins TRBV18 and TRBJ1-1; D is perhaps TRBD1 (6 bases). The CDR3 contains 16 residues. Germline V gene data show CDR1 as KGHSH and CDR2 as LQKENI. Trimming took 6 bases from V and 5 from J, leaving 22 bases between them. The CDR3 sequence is CASSPAQGARGTEAFF. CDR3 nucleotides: TGTGCCAGCTCTCCCGCCCAAGGGGCGAGGGGGACTGAAGCTTTCTTT. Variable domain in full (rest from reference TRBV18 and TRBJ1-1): NAGVMQNPRHLVRRRGQEARLRCSPMKGHSHVYWYRQLPEEGLKFMVYLQKENIIDESGMPKERFSAEFPKEGPSILRIQQVVRGDSAAYFCASSPAQGARGTEAFFGQGTRLTVV.

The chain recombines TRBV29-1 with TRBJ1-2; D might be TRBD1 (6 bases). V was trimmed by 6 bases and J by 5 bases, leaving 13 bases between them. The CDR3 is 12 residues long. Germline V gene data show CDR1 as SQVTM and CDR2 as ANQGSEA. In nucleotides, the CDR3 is TGCAGCGTGGCGGGGGGCGGGTATGGCTACACCTTC. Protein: CSVAGGGYGYTF.

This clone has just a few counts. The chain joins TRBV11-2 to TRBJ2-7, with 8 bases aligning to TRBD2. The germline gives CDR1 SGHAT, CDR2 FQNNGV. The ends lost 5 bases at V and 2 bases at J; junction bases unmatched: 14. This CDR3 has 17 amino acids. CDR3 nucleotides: TGTGCCAGCAGCGCCCACCCTAGCGGGCGACTCACCTACGAGCAGTACTTC. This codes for CASSAHPSGRLTYEQYF.

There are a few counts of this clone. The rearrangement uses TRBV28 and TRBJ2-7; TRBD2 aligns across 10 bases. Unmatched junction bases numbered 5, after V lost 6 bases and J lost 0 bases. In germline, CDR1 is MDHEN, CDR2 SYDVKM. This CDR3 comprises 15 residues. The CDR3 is CASSGTSVSSYEQYF. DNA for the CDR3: TGTGCCAGCAGCGGGACTAGCGTCAGCTCCTACGAGCAGTACTTC.

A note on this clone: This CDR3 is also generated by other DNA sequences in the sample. The CDR3 loop is CASSLGGSRDTQYF. CDR3 nucleotide sequence: TGTGCCAGCAGCTTGGGCGGGAGTAGAGATACGCAGTATTTT. The V gene is TRBV5-4, the J gene TRBJ2-3, with 7 positions matching TRBD2. Germline V CDR1 and CDR2: SGHNT, YYREEE (reference sequence). V was pared by 0 bases and J by 5 bases, with 3 bases of the junction left unmatched. CDR3 length: 14 amino acids. Full variable domain (missing parts from reference TRBV5-4 and TRBJ2-3): ETGVTQSPTHLIKTRGQQVTLRCSSQSGHNTVSWYQQALGQGPQFIFQYYREEENGRGNFPPRFSGLQFPNYSSELNVNALELDDSALYLCASSLGGSRDTQYFGPGTRLTVL.

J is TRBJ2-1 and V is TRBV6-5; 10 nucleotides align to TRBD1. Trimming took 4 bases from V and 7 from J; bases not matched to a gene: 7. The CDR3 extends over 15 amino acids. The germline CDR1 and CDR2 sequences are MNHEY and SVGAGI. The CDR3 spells CASSSRGQGWNEQFF. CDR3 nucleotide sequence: TGTGCCAGCAGTTCCCGGGGACAGGGGTGGAATGAGCAGTTCTTC.

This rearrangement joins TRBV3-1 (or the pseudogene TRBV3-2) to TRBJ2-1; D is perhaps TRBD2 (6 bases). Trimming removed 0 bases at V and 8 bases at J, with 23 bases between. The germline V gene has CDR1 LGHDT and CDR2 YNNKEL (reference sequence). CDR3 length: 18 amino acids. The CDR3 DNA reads TGTGCCAGCAGCCAAGAAGGGGATCTAGCGTGGAGAAGGCATGAGCAGTTCTTC. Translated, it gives CASSQEGDLAWRRHEQFF.

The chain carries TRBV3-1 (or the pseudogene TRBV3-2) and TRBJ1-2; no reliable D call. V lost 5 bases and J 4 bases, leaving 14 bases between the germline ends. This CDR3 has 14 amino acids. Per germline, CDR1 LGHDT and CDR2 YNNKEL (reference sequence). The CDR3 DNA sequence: TGTGCCAGCAGCGCCTTTTTGGGCCCCTATGGCTACACCTTC. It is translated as CASSAFLGPYGYTF.

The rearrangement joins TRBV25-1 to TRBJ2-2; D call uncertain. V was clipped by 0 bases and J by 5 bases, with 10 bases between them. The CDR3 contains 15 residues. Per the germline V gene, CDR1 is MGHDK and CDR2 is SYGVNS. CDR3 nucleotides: TGTGCCAGCAGTGAATACTTGGCGCGGACCGGGGAGCTGTTTTTT. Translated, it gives CASSEYLARTGELFF.

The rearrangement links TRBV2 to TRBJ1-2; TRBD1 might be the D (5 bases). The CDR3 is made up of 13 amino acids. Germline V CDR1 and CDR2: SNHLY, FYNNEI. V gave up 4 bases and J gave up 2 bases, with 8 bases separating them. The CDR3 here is CASSVTANYGYTF. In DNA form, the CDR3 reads TGTGCCAGCAGTGTGACAGCGAACTATGGCTACACCTTC.

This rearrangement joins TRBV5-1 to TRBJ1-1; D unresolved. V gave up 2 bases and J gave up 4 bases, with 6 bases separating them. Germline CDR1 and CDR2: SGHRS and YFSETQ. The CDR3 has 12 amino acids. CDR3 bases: TGCGCCAGCAGCTTTGCGGGCACTGAAGCTTTCTTT. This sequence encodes CASSFAGTEAFF.

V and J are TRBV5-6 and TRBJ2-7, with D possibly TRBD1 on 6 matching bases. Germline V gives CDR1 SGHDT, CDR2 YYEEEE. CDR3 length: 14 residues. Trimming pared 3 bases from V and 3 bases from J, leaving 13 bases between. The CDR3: CASSSDSQLYEQYF. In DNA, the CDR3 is TGTGCCAGCAGCTCGGACAGCCAGCTCTACGAGCAGTACTTC.